This T cell receptor beta chain was captured in a study of blood T cell repertoires in COVID-19. Study-wide background: From the United States, Italy and Spain came samples of acute and convalescent COVID-19. PBMCs, B-cell-depleted T cells, or T cells provided the cDNA or gDNA that made up the material.

As processed by the authors: Reference gene primers were amplified, and this amplification served to estimate nucleated cell counts. Sequencing used immunoSEQ multiplex PCR; TCRdb keeps in-frame clones, though not all of them. V, J and clone size derive from that table, while D and trimming were established from the DNA sequence. Of around 25,000 clones detected, about 85% appear once; the ten largest clones hold around two thirds. The germline V gene encodes CDR1 LGHNT and CDR2 FRNRAP. Trimming left V 0 bases short and J 7 bases short, with 31 bases between. This CDR3 contains 21 residues. This sequence originates from an older man with acute or convalescent COVID-19. Sequencing was done on a sample of peripheral blood. The chain couples TRBV12-5 to TRBJ1-5; possible D gene TRBD1, 6 bases. This CDR3 reads CASGLVDHPPTNRDVGQPQHF. The CDR3 nucleotides read TGTGCTAGTGGTTTGGTCGATCATCCACCAACCAACAGGGACGTAGGGCAGCCCCAGCATTTT.